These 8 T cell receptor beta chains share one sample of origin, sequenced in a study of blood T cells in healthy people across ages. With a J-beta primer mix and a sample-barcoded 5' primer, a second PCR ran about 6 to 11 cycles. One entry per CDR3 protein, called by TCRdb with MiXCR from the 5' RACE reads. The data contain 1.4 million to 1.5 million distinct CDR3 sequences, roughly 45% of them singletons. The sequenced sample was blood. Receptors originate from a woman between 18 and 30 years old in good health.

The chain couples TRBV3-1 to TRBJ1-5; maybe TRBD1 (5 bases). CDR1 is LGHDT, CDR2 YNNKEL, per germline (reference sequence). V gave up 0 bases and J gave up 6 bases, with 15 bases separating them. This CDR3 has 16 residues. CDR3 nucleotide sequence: TGTGCCAGCAGCCAAGATTCGGGGGGTGGGGGTCAGCCCCAGCATTTT. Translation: CASSQDSGGGGQPQHF.

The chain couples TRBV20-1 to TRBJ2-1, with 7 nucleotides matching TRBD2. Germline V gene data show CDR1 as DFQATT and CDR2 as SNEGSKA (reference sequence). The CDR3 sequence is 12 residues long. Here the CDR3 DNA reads TGCAGGAAAGGGCGGGGGAACAATGAGCAGTTCTTC. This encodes CRKGRGNNEQFF.

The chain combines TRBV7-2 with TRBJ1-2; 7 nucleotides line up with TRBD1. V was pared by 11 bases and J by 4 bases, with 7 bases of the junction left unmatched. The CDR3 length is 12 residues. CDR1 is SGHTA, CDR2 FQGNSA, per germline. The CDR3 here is CAVRDSTYGYTF. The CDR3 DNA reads TGTGCCGTACGGGACAGCACCTATGGCTACACCTTC.

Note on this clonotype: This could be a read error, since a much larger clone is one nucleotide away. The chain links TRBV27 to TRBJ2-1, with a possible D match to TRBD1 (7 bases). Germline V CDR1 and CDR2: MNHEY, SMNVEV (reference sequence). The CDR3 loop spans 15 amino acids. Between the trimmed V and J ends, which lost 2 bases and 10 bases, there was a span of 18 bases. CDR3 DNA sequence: TGTGCCAGCAGTTTAGTGGCAGGGGGGCCTTACGAGCAGTTCTTC. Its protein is CASSLVAGGPYEQFF.

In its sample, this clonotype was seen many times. CDR3 nucleotide sequence: TGTGCCAGCAGCTTCGGGGGCTCCTACGAGCAGTACTTC. Its protein product is CASSFGGSYEQYF. The chain joins TRBV12-3 or TRBV12-4 to TRBJ2-7; D perhaps matches TRBD2 (6 bases). The length of the CDR3 is 13 residues. V lost 6 bases and J lost 0, with 9 bases in between.

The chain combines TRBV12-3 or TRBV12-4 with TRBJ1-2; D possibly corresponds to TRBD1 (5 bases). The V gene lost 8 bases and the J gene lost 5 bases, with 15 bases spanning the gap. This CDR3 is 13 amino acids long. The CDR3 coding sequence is TGTGCCAGCGGAAGGACTCCAGGGTATGGCTACACCTTC. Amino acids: CASGRTPGYGYTF.

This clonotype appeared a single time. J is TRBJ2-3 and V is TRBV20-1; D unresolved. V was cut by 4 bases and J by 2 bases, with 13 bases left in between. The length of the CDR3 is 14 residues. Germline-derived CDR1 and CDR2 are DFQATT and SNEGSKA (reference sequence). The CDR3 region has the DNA TGCAGTGCTACAGGCCGCCTTACCACAGATACGCAGTATTTT. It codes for CSATGRLTTDTQYF.

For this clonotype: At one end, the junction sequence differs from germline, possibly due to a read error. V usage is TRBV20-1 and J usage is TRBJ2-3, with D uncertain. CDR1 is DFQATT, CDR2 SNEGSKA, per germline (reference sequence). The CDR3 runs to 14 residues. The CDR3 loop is CSDRDRGSTDTQYF. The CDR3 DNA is TGCAGTGATAGAGACCGCGGCAGCACAGATACGCAGTATTTT.